This TCR beta chain was sequenced in a study of cytomegalovirus exposure and HLA in healthy donors. Turning to the study itself: Earlier sequencing of some 190 million T cells yielded about 120 million unique TCR beta sequences.

In this sample, this clone turned up a few times. In the PCR, 60 Vbeta and 13 Jbeta primers were used. Profiling relied on immunoSEQ multiplex PCR, and the TCRdb table lists in-frame clones only, not all of them. Seen here are about 190,000 clones, about 80% observed once, and the top ten hold around 2%. Germline V gene data show CDR1 as SGHTA and CDR2 as FQGNSA. The CDR3 is made up of 15 amino acids. Trimming cost V 1 base and J 9 bases; bases outside gene matches: 4. The rearrangement links TRBV7-2 to TRBJ1-6; 9 bases fit TRBD1. This clonotype was sampled from a woman between 18 and 29 years old in good health and CMV-seropositive. Source material: PBMCs. The CDR3 sequence is CASSLDRGRGSPLHF. CDR3 DNA: TGTGCCAGCAGCTTAGACAGGGGGCGAGGTTCACCCCTCCACTTT. Full variable domain (missing parts from reference TRBV7-2 and TRBJ1-6): GAGVSQSPSNKVTEKGKDVELRCDPISGHTALYWYRQSLGQGLEFLIYFQGNSAPDKSGLPSDRFSAERTGGSVSTLTIQRTQQEDSAVYLCASSLDRGRGSPLHFGNGTRLTVT.